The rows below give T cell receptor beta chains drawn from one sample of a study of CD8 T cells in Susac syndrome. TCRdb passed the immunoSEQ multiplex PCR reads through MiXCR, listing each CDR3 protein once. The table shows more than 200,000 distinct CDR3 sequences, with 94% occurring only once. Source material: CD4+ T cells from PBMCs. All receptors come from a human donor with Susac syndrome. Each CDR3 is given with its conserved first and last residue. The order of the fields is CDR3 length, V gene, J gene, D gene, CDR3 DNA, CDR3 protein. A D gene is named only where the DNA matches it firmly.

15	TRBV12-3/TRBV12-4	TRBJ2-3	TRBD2	TGTGCCAGCAGTTTAGGCGGGGGGGCCCAAGATACGCAGTATTTT	CASSLGGGAQDTQYF
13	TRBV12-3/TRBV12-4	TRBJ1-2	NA	TGTGCCAGCACCCGGGGGGTTCGAGACGGCTACACCTTC	CASTRGVRDGYTF
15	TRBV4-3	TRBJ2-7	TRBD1	TGCGCCAGCAGCCATTATAAAGGACAGGATTACGAGCAGTACTTC	CASSHYKGQDYEQYF
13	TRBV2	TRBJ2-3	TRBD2	TGTGCCAGCATGGCGGGGGGGACAGATACGCAGTATTTT	CASMAGGTDTQYF
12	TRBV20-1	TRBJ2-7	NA	TGCAGTGCTAGAGAAGGCAGCTACGAGCAGTACTTC	CSAREGSYEQYF
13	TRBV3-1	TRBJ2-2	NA	TGTGCCAGCAGCCAGAGGGTCCCCGGGGAGCTGTTTTTT	CASSQRVPGELFF
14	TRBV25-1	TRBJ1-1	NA	TGTGCCAGCAGTGTTGCGAGGGACCACACTGAAGCTTTCTTT	CASSVARDHTEAFF
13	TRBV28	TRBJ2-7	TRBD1	TGTGCCAGCAGTTTTACAGGGGTTGGCGAGCAGTACTTC	CASSFTGVGEQYF
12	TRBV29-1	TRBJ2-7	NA	TGCAGCGTTGATGGTAAGGCCTACGAGCAGTACTTC	CSVDGKAYEQYF
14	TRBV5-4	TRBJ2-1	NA	TGTGCCAGCAGCTTGGAGTTAGGAGACAATGAGCAGTTCTTC	CASSLELGDNEQFF